A selection of T cell receptor beta chains follows, all from one sample in a study of identical twins. TCRdb ran MiXCR on the 5' RACE reads and lists one entry per CDR3 protein. The table records 1,800,000 or so distinct CDR3 sequences, more than 30% of them present only once. The source material was cord blood. The receptors here all came from a newborn girl in good health. Each CDR3 is given with its conserved first and last residue. The D gene is left open where the match is weak. The listing skips clone size in some rows; elsewhere it reads once, few, many or a size class.

abundance: NA
j_gene: TRBJ2-4
d_gene: NA
v_gene: TRBV10-3
CDR3aa: CAISGIDKNIQYF
CDR3nt: TGTGCCATCTCCGGGATCGACAAAAACATTCAGTACTTC

abundance: few
j_gene: TRBJ2-3
d_gene: NA
v_gene: TRBV3-1
CDR3aa: CASSHARGLLTDTQYF
CDR3nt: TGTGCCAGCAGCCACGCAAGGGGACTCCTCACAGATACGCAGTATTTT

abundance: few
j_gene: TRBJ2-7
d_gene: TRBD2
v_gene: TRBV20-1
CDR3aa: CSARQTSGSSYEQYF
CDR3nt: TGCAGTGCTAGACAAACTAGCGGGAGCTCCTACGAGCAGTACTTC

abundance: few
j_gene: TRBJ1-6
d_gene: TRBD1
v_gene: TRBV6-5
CDR3aa: CASSPGTGTYNSPLHF
CDR3nt: TGTGCCAGCAGTCCCGGGACAGGGACTTATAATTCACCCCTCCACTTT

abundance: few
j_gene: TRBJ2-7
d_gene: TRBD2
v_gene: TRBV4-2
CDR3aa: CASSQDPGLAGGKRTYEQYF
CDR3nt: TGTGCCAGCAGCCAAGATCCGGGACTAGCGGGGGGGAAGAGAACCTACGAGCAGTACTTC

abundance: NA
j_gene: TRBJ1-1
d_gene: NA
v_gene: TRBV7-2
CDR3aa: CARSFRLGSTEAFF
CDR3nt: TGTGCCCGCAGCTTTCGGTTGGGAAGCACTGAAGCTTTCTTT

abundance: NA
j_gene: TRBJ2-3
d_gene: NA
v_gene: TRBV25-1
CDR3aa: CACSFRGLGFTDTQYF
CDR3nt: TGTGCCTGCAGTTTCCGAGGACTGGGATTCACAGATACGCAGTATTTT

abundance: NA
j_gene: TRBJ1-1
d_gene: TRBD1
v_gene: TRBV29-1
CDR3aa: CSDRTGRRGAFF
CDR3nt: TGCAGCGACCGGACAGGGCGGCGTGGAGCTTTCTTT

abundance: NA
j_gene: TRBJ2-7
d_gene: TRBD2
v_gene: TRBV9
CDR3aa: CASSVGSGGAGEQYF
CDR3nt: TGTGCCAGCAGCGTAGGAAGCGGGGGGGCCGGTGAGCAGTACTTC

abundance: NA
j_gene: TRBJ2-4
d_gene: TRBD2
v_gene: TRBV14
CDR3aa: CASSRTSEFKNIQYF
CDR3nt: TGTGCCAGCAGCCGGACTAGCGAGTTCAAAAACATTCAGTACTTC

abundance: once
j_gene: TRBJ1-2
d_gene: NA
v_gene: TRBV6-5
CDR3aa: CASRQKRGESNYGYTF
CDR3nt: TGTGCCAGCAGACAGAAGCGGGGAGAGTCTAACTATGGCTACACCTTC

abundance: NA
j_gene: TRBJ2-1
d_gene: TRBD2
v_gene: TRBV5-6
CDR3aa: CASSPLASGYNEQFF
CDR3nt: TGTGCCAGCAGCCCCCTGGCTAGCGGATACAATGAGCAGTTCTTC

abundance: NA
j_gene: TRBJ2-7
d_gene: TRBD2
v_gene: TRBV20-1
CDR3aa: CSARENSGKGNEQYF
CDR3nt: TGCAGTGCTAGAGAGAATAGCGGGAAGGGCAATGAGCAGTACTTC

abundance: few
j_gene: TRBJ2-4
d_gene: NA
v_gene: TRBV12-3/TRBV12-4
CDR3aa: CASSFGRAWENIQYF
CDR3nt: TGTGCCAGCAGTTTCGGCAGGGCATGGGAAAACATTCAGTACTTC

abundance: few
j_gene: TRBJ2-3
d_gene: TRBD2
v_gene: TRBV11-2
CDR3aa: CASSLVAGAGTDTQYF
CDR3nt: TGTGCCAGCAGCTTAGTCGCGGGAGCCGGCACAGATACGCAGTATTTT

abundance: NA
j_gene: TRBJ2-7
d_gene: TRBD1
v_gene: TRBV20-1
CDR3aa: CSVPGQKYNEQYF
CDR3nt: TGCAGTGTTCCGGGACAGAAATACAATGAGCAGTACTTC

abundance: NA
j_gene: TRBJ1-5
d_gene: NA
v_gene: TRBV21-1
CDR3aa: CASSKVQGQGNQPQHF
CDR3nt: TGTGCCAGCAGCAAAGTACAGGGTCAGGGCAATCAGCCCCAGCATTTT

abundance: NA
j_gene: TRBJ1-1
d_gene: NA
v_gene: TRBV12-3/TRBV12-4
CDR3aa: CASRPPVPGDKAFF
CDR3nt: TGTGCCAGCAGGCCCCCGGTCCCGGGTGACAAAGCTTTCTTT

abundance: few
j_gene: TRBJ2-1
d_gene: TRBD2
v_gene: TRBV5-1
CDR3aa: CASSSGVPSGEQFF
CDR3nt: TGCGCCAGCAGCTCCGGGGTTCCTAGCGGGGAGCAGTTCTTC

abundance: NA
j_gene: TRBJ1-6
d_gene: NA
v_gene: TRBV12-3/TRBV12-4
CDR3aa: CASRRRDNSPLHF
CDR3nt: TGTGCCAGCAGACGGAGGGATAATTCACCCCTCCACTTT

abundance: few
j_gene: TRBJ2-1
d_gene: NA
v_gene: TRBV4-2
CDR3aa: CASSPPGQLFNEQFF
CDR3nt: TGTGCCAGCAGCCCCCCCGGACAGCTTTTCAATGAGCAGTTCTTC

abundance: few
j_gene: TRBJ2-1
d_gene: NA
v_gene: TRBV20-1
CDR3aa: CSARDPSAPYNEQFF
CDR3nt: TGCAGTGCTAGAGATCCTAGCGCGCCCTACAATGAGCAGTTCTTC

abundance: NA
j_gene: TRBJ2-7
d_gene: TRBD1
v_gene: TRBV19
CDR3aa: CASSRQGIEQYF
CDR3nt: TGTGCCAGTAGTAGACAGGGGATCGAGCAGTACTTC

abundance: few
j_gene: TRBJ1-1
d_gene: NA
v_gene: TRBV20-1
CDR3aa: CSASFTGNTEAFF
CDR3nt: TGCAGTGCTAGTTTTACAGGGAACACTGAAGCTTTCTTT

abundance: NA
j_gene: TRBJ2-7
d_gene: NA
v_gene: TRBV6-4
CDR3aa: CASGWSYNEQYF
CDR3nt: TGTGCCAGCGGTTGGAGCTACAATGAGCAGTACTTC

abundance: NA
j_gene: TRBJ2-4
d_gene: NA
v_gene: TRBV11-2
CDR3aa: CASSLEGLLRAKNIQYF
CDR3nt: TGTGCCAGCAGCTTAGAGGGACTCCTTCGTGCCAAAAACATTCAGTACTTC

abundance: few
j_gene: TRBJ2-7
d_gene: TRBD2
v_gene: TRBV7-2
CDR3aa: CASSYTSGRKAYEQYF
CDR3nt: TGTGCCAGCAGCTACACTAGCGGGAGAAAGGCCTACGAGCAGTACTTC

abundance: many
j_gene: TRBJ1-2
d_gene: NA
v_gene: TRBV24-1
CDR3aa: CATSDDSYGYTF
CDR3nt: TGTGCCACCAGTGATGACAGCTATGGCTACACCTTC

abundance: few
j_gene: TRBJ1-2
d_gene: TRBD1
v_gene: TRBV27
CDR3aa: CASSLRGTANYGYTF
CDR3nt: TGTGCCAGCAGTTTAAGGGGGACAGCTAACTATGGCTACACCTTC

abundance: NA
j_gene: TRBJ2-3
d_gene: TRBD2
v_gene: TRBV29-1
CDR3aa: CSVVRAGGSYLTDTQYF
CDR3nt: TGCAGCGTTGTCCGGGCGGGGGGGTCCTATCTCACAGATACGCAGTATTTT

abundance: NA
j_gene: TRBJ2-2
d_gene: NA
v_gene: TRBV28
CDR3aa: CASSGEATGELFF
CDR3nt: TGTGCCAGCAGCGGGGAGGCTACCGGGGAGCTGTTTTTT

abundance: NA
j_gene: TRBJ1-2
d_gene: NA
v_gene: TRBV11-2
CDR3aa: CASSLAKGVLDGYTF
CDR3nt: TGTGCCAGCAGCTTAGCGAAGGGGGTACTGGATGGCTACACCTTC

abundance: NA
j_gene: TRBJ1-1
d_gene: TRBD1
v_gene: TRBV29-1
CDR3aa: CSVEDPGTGNTEAFF
CDR3nt: TGCAGCGTTGAAGATCCTGGGACAGGGAACACTGAAGCTTTCTTT

abundance: NA
j_gene: TRBJ2-7
d_gene: NA
v_gene: TRBV9
CDR3aa: CASSVAVSVAKYEQYF
CDR3nt: TGTGCCAGCAGCGTAGCGGTGTCGGTGGCAAAATACGAGCAGTACTTC

abundance: few
j_gene: TRBJ1-5
d_gene: NA
v_gene: TRBV20-1
CDR3aa: CSASGGGQPQHF
CDR3nt: TGCAGTGCTAGTGGGGGGGGGCAGCCCCAGCATTTT

abundance: NA
j_gene: TRBJ2-7
d_gene: NA
v_gene: TRBV20-1
CDR3aa: CSAREDSWLSYEQYF
CDR3nt: TGCAGTGCTAGGGAGGACAGCTGGCTCTCCTACGAGCAGTACTTC

abundance: NA
j_gene: TRBJ2-1
d_gene: TRBD2
v_gene: TRBV15
CDR3aa: CATSRSWGTSGRSYNEQFF
CDR3nt: TGTGCCACCAGCAGGAGTTGGGGGACTAGCGGGAGGTCCTACAATGAGCAGTTCTTC

abundance: few
j_gene: TRBJ1-2
d_gene: NA
v_gene: TRBV10-3
CDR3aa: CAISESTWVTGYGYTF
CDR3nt: TGTGCCATCAGTGAGTCGACTTGGGTGACGGGCTATGGCTACACCTTC

abundance: few
j_gene: TRBJ1-4
d_gene: NA
v_gene: TRBV29-1
CDR3aa: CSVSYRALGEKLFF
CDR3nt: TGCAGCGTATCCTACAGGGCGCTGGGTGAAAAACTGTTTTTT

abundance: few
j_gene: TRBJ1-4
d_gene: NA
v_gene: TRBV7-8
CDR3aa: CASSLNRDEKLFF
CDR3nt: TGTGCCAGCAGCTTAAATCGCGATGAAAAACTGTTTTTT